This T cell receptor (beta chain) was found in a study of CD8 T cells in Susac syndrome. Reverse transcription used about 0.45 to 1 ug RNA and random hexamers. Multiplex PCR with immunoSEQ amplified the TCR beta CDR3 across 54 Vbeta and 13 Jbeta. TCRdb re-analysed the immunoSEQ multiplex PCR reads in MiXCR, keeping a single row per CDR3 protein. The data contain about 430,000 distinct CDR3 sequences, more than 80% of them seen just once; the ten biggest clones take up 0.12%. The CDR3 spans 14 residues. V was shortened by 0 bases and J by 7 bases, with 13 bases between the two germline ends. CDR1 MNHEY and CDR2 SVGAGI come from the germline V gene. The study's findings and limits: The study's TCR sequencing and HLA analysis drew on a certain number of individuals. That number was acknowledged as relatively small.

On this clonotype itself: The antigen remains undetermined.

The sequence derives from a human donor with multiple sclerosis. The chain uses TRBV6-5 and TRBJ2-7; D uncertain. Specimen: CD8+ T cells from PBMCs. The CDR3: CASSYSPAGREQYF. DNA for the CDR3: TGTGCCAGCAGTTACTCCCCCGCTGGAAGGGAGCAGTACTTC.